A selection of T cell receptor beta chains follows, all from one sample in a study of cytomegalovirus exposure and HLA in healthy donors. The method was immunoSEQ multiplex PCR; TCRdb's version includes in-frame clones alone and lacks a portion of them. The repertoire has about 98,000 clones, more than 60% of them found once; the top ten carry approximately 11%. Sequenced sample: PBMCs. The receptors were sampled from a man aged 18-30 years in good health and CMV-seropositive. The CDR3 runs from the conserved cysteine through the conserved F or W. A D gene is named only where the DNA matches it firmly. A clone size is listed for some rows: how often the clone was seen (once, few, many), or a class if it is expanded.

size | J | V | D | DNA | CDR3
. | TRBJ2-5 | TRBV6-5 | TRBD2 | TGTGCCAGCAGTTACTCGACTAGCGGAGACCAGTACTTC | CASSYSTSGDQYF
. | TRBJ2-7 | TRBV30 | TRBD2 | TGTGCCTGGAGGAGGTGGGAGCGGGGGGGCTTCTACGAGCAGTACTTC | CAWRRWERGGFYEQYF
. | TRBJ1-5 | TRBV10-2 | TRBD1 | TGCGCCAGCAGTCGGGACAGGGCCATTAGCAATCAGCCCCAGCATTTT | CASSRDRAISNQPQHF
. | TRBJ2-3 | TRBV7-7 | TRBD1 | TGTGCCAGCAGCCCCGGACAGGGCACAGATACGCAGTATTTT | CASSPGQGTDTQYF
. | TRBJ1-6 | TRBV27 | TRBD1 | TGTGCCACCAAAGGGACAGGGGGCATAACACCCCTCCACTTT | CATKGTGGITPLHF
. | TRBJ2-1 | TRBV28 | . | TGTGCCAGCAGTTTTGCCCCTTCGGGCAATGAGCAGTTCTTC | CASSFAPSGNEQFF
. | TRBJ2-7 | TRBV6-6 | . | TGTGCCAGCAGTCAAGGTCTAGACCTGTCCTACGAGCAGTACTTC | CASSQGLDLSYEQYF
. | TRBJ2-1 | TRBV6-5 | . | TGTGCCAGCAGTCTCACAGGGACACCGGGCAATGAGCAGTTCTTC | CASSLTGTPGNEQFF
. | TRBJ2-7 | TRBV12-1 | . | TGTGCCAGCAGCTTTGTACTAGCAGCCCTCTACGAGCAGTACTTC | CASSFVLAALYEQYF
. | TRBJ2-2 | TRBV18 | . | TGTGCCAGCTCACCAATCGGGGGGCCCAGCGGCGGGGAGCTGTTTTTT | CASSPIGGPSGGELFF
. | TRBJ2-2 | TRBV30 | . | TGTGCCTGGATGACAGGCCTCGCGAACACCGGGGAGCTGTTTTTT | CAWMTGLANTGELFF
. | TRBJ2-5 | TRBV4-2 | TRBD2 | TGTGCCAGCAGCCCCCCCGGTACTAGCGGGGGGGCCGGTAAGACCCAGTACTTC | CASSPPGTSGGAGKTQYF
. | TRBJ2-7 | TRBV6-1 | TRBD2 | TGTGCCAGCAGTGAAGTTAGCGGGGTCTACTACGAGCAGTACTTC | CASSEVSGVYYEQYF
few | TRBJ1-1 | TRBV4-1 | TRBD1 | TGCGCCAGCAGGGTGGGACAGATGAACACTGAAGCTTTCTTT | CASRVGQMNTEAFF
few | TRBJ1-1 | TRBV5-1 | . | TGCGCCAGCAGCTTTATTTTTTGGAACACTGAAGCTTTCTTT | CASSFIFWNTEAFF
. | TRBJ2-1 | TRBV6-5 | . | TGTGCCAGCACCCTCTCGGGGAGCTCCTACAATGAGCAGTTCTTC | CASTLSGSSYNEQFF
. | TRBJ2-7 | TRBV6-5 | TRBD1 | TGTGCCAGCAGTTACACTCGACAGGGGAAATACGAGCAGTACTTC | CASSYTRQGKYEQYF
. | TRBJ2-7 | TRBV11-2 | . | TGTGCCAGCAGCTTAGGCAGATACGAGCAGTACTTC | CASSLGRYEQYF
few | TRBJ1-2 | TRBV7-2 | TRBD1 | TGTGCCAGCAGCCGAGACAGGGGCTATGGCTACACCTTC | CASSRDRGYGYTF
. | TRBJ2-5 | TRBV5-4 | TRBD2 | TGTGCCAGCGGATTGTCGGGACTAGGAGACGCCCAGTACTTC | CASGLSGLGDAQYF
. | TRBJ1-2 | TRBV30 | . | TGTGCCTGGAGTGTGTTCACTAACTATGGCTACACCTTC | CAWSVFTNYGYTF
. | TRBJ1-4 | TRBV19 | . | TGTGCCAGTAGTATCCGGGGTGCAACTAATGAAAAACTGTTTTTT | CASSIRGATNEKLFF
. | TRBJ1-2 | TRBV7-9 | . | TGTGCCAGCAGCTTAGCCCGCCTAGGGGGAGGCTACACCTTC | CASSLARLGGGYTF